The 3 T cell receptor beta chains reported below all come from one sample, sequenced in a study of blood T cells in healthy people across ages. A second PCR, run for about 7 to 12 cycles, used a sample-barcoded 5' primer plus a J-beta primer mix. TCRdb analysed the 5' RACE reads with MiXCR anew, one entry per CDR3 protein. The sample includes some 1.1 million distinct CDR3 sequences, around two fifths of them seen just once. Sequenced material: blood. These receptor sequences come from a young man in good health.

The gene calls are TRBV11-3 and TRBJ2-1; D is unresolved. This CDR3 has 14 residues. Germline V CDR1 and CDR2: SGHNT, YENEEA. V was trimmed by 1 base and J by 6 bases, leaving 10 bases between them. The CDR3 reads CASSLGSELNEQFF. Here the CDR3 DNA reads TGTGCCAGCAGCTTAGGAAGTGAACTCAATGAGCAGTTCTTC.

The rearrangement uses TRBV15 and TRBJ1-4; D might be TRBD1 (5 bases). The CDR3 is 14 amino acids. Looked up from germline, CDR1 is LNHNV and CDR2 is YYDKDF (reference sequence). Trimming pared 0 bases from V and 8 bases from J, leaving 10 bases between. The chain's CDR3 is CATSRDGGGEKLFF. CDR3 coding DNA: TGTGCCACCAGCAGAGATGGCGGGGGAGAAAAACTGTTTTTT. The full variable domain, with the rest looked up from reference TRBV15 and TRBJ1-4, is DAMVIQNPRYQVTQFGKPVTLSCSQTLNHNVMYWYQQKSSQAPKLLFHYYDKDFNNEADTPDNFQSRRPNTSFCFLDIRSPGLGDTAMYLCATSRDGGGEKLFFGSGTQLSVL.

This clonotype has a handful of counts. The chain carries TRBV28 and TRBJ2-7, with D possibly being TRBD2 (6 bases). V gave up 3 bases and J gave up 6 bases, with 15 bases separating them. Germline-derived CDR1 and CDR2 are MDHEN and SYDVKM. The CDR3 is 14 residues long. CDR3 residues: CASSFRVGGSEQYF. In nucleotides, the CDR3 is TGTGCCAGCAGTTTCAGGGTGGGGGGATCCGAGCAGTACTTC. Variable domain in full (rest from reference TRBV28 and TRBJ2-7): DVKVTQSSRYLVKRTGEKVFLECVQDMDHENMFWYRQDPGLGLRLIYFSYDVKMKEKGDIPEGYSVSREKKERFSLILESASTNQTSMYLCASSFRVGGSEQYFGPGTRLTVT.